The 21 T cell receptor beta chains presented below share a single source sample, sequenced in a study of shared clonotypes between healthy human individuals. Sequenced by immunoSEQ multiplex PCR; TCRdb stores in-frame clones only, minus some. This table holds hundreds of thousands of clones, roughly 70% found once. The sample comprised memory CD4+ T cells sorted from blood. As to subset: CD45RA-negative fraction. These receptors originate from a woman aged 25-40 years in good health.

This chain uses TRBV7-9 with TRBJ2-3; D could derive from TRBD1 or TRBD2 (5 bases each). Between the trimmed V and J ends, which lost 1 base and 10 bases, there was a span of 18 bases. CDR1 is SEHNR, CDR2 FQNEAQ, per germline (reference sequence). The CDR3 contains 15 residues. CDR3 bases: TGTGCCAGCAGCTTAGGCTTTGCTGCCGAGGGGTCGCAGTATTTT. Translation: CASSLGFAAEGSQYF.

This clone has at least ten counts. CDR3 residues: CASRVQNTGELFF. Here the CDR3 DNA reads TGTGCCAGTAGGGTCCAGAACACCGGGGAGCTGTTTTTT. The rearrangement links TRBV19 to TRBJ2-2; D unresolved. The germline V gene has CDR1 LNHDA and CDR2 SQIVND (reference sequence). The CDR3 length is 13 residues. With 6 bases removed from V and 1 base from J, the gap between germline ends came to 6 bases.

V and J are TRBV5-1 and TRBJ1-2, with unresolved D. Germline CDR1 reads SGHRS; CDR2 reads YFSETQ. There are 15 residues in the CDR3. V was cut by 3 bases and J by 6 bases, with 18 bases left in between. The CDR3 sequence is CASSSHSWHPDGYTF. CDR3 DNA: TGCGCCAGCAGCTCACATTCTTGGCACCCCGATGGCTACACCTTC.

This clone came up once. V gene TRBV4-1 combines with J gene TRBJ2-7, with D perhaps assigned TRBD1 or TRBD2 (5 bases each). CDR3 length: 16 amino acids. Germline V gene data show CDR1 as MGHRA and CDR2 as YSYEKL. Between the trimmed V and J ends, which lost 0 bases and 2 bases, there was a span of 14 bases. The CDR3 sequence: CASSQDRRGEAYEQYF. Written as DNA, the CDR3 is TGCGCCAGCAGCCAAGATCGAAGGGGAGAAGCCTACGAGCAGTACTTC.

The chain recombines TRBV2 with TRBJ1-2; maybe TRBD1 (6 bases). This CDR3 comprises 14 residues. V was clipped by 6 bases and J by 0 bases, with 11 bases between them. Per the germline V gene, CDR1 is SNHLY and CDR2 is FYNNEI. CDR3 DNA: TGTGCCAGCAGCGAACAGGGATCTAACTATGGCTACACCTTC. It is translated as CASSEQGSNYGYTF.

As regards this clone: The sample carries other DNA sequences with the same CDR3. This chain joins TRBV5-1 and TRBJ2-1; 12 positions match TRBD2. J was trimmed by 0 bases and V by 4 bases; bases with no gene match: 2. This CDR3 contains 16 residues. The germline V gene has CDR1 SGHRS and CDR2 YFSETQ. Written as DNA, the CDR3 is TGCGCCAGCAGCAAGACTAGCGGGAGCTCCTACAATGAGCAGTTCTTC. Translating gives CASSKTSGSSYNEQFF.

The chain joins TRBV18 to TRBJ2-7, with 7 bases fitting TRBD1. J gave up 1 base and V 5 bases, and 2 bases lay outside the gene matches. The germline CDR1 and CDR2 sequences are KGHSH and LQKENI. The CDR3 is 13 residues long. The CDR3 DNA reads as TGTGCCAGCTCAAGACAGGGATCCTACGAGCAGTACTTC. Its protein product is CASSRQGSYEQYF.

V usage is TRBV19 and J usage is TRBJ2-3, with D tentatively TRBD2 (8 bases). This CDR3 is built from 16 residues. Trimming cost V 4 bases and J 6 bases, with 20 bases left between them. The V gene's germline CDR1 is LNHDA and CDR2 SQIVND (reference sequence). The CDR3 DNA sequence: TGTGCCAGTAGTACTACGCCGGGACTAGGGGGCGATACGCAGTATTTT. It encodes CASSTTPGLGGDTQYF.

Concerning this clone: At the DNA level, this CDR3 is encoded by other sequences in the same sample as well. The gene calls are TRBV5-1 and TRBJ2-1; no definite D call. CDR1 is SGHRS, CDR2 YFSETQ, per germline. V was cut by 2 bases and J by 0 bases, with 9 bases left in between. The CDR3 is made up of 15 amino acids. CDR3 sequence reads: CASSLASSSYNEQFF. DNA for the CDR3: TGCGCCAGCAGCTTAGCTTCGAGCTCCTACAATGAGCAGTTCTTC.

With respect to this clone: The same CDR3 arises from other DNA sequences in this sample as well. The CDR3 reads CASSSRRGTYEQYF. The CDR3 region has the DNA TGTGCCAGCAGCTCCCGCAGGGGAACCTACGAGCAGTACTTC. The V call is TRBV6-5, the J call TRBJ2-7, with D possibly matching TRBD1 (6 bases). V lost 6 bases to trimming and J lost 2 bases, with 14 bases between them. This CDR3 contains 14 residues. The germline CDR1 and CDR2 sequences are MNHEY and SVGAGI.

The CDR3 reads CASTTGTSAEQYF. Here the CDR3 DNA reads TGTGCCAGCACTACCGGGACGTCAGCCGAGCAGTACTTC. The chain carries TRBV6-4 and TRBJ2-7; D may match TRBD1 or TRBD2 (5 bases each). CDR3 length equals 13 residues. V was clipped by 7 bases and J by 6 bases, with 16 bases between them. In germline, CDR1 is MRHNA, CDR2 SNTAGT.

The V and J genes are TRBV14 and TRBJ2-5, with TRBD2 identical over 9 bases. V was clipped by 0 bases and J by 4 bases; unmatched bases: 9. CDR3 length equals 17 residues. CDR1 is SGHDN and CDR2 is FVKESK in the germline V gene. CDR3 region: CASSQDLGLAFGETQYF. As DNA, the CDR3 is TGTGCCAGCAGCCAAGATCTGGGACTAGCCTTTGGAGAGACCCAGTACTTC.

About this clone itself: The same CDR3 can be traced to other DNA sequences in this sample. CDR3 amino acids: CASSLGGSLNTEAFF. The CDR3 DNA follows: TGCGCCAGCAGCTTGGGGGGCTCTCTGAACACTGAAGCTTTCTTT. The J gene is TRBJ1-1, the V gene TRBV5-1; D may be TRBD1 (5 bases). The germline V and J ends were trimmed by 0 bases and 0 bases, with 9 bases remaining between them. In germline, CDR1 is SGHRS, CDR2 YFSETQ. This CDR3 has 15 amino acids.

The genes are TRBV30 and TRBJ2-7; D is uncertain. V lost 3 bases and J 9 bases, leaving 18 bases between the germline ends. Germline values: CDR1 GTSNPN, CDR2 SVGIG (reference sequence). The CDR3 loop spans 13 amino acids. The chain's CDR3 is CAWRSGGIRWQYF. The CDR3 DNA is TGTGCCTGGAGGTCTGGTGGCATCCGGTGGCAGTACTTC.

Turning to this clone: Other DNA sequences in the sample encode the same CDR3. The CDR3 coding sequence is TGTGCCAGCAGCCGCAAGAGGGAAGAGACCCAGTACTTC. As protein: CASSRKREETQYF. V is TRBV27 and J is TRBJ2-5; tentative D call: TRBD2 (5 bases). V dropped 6 bases and J dropped 3 bases, with 11 bases sitting between them. The CDR3 spans 13 residues. Germline V lookup: CDR1 MNHEY, CDR2 SMNVEV (reference sequence).

This chain connects TRBV4-1 to TRBJ2-7, with TRBD2 matching over 9 bases. The V segment lost 4 bases and the J segment 4 bases; nucleotides outside the gene matches: 8. Germline V lookup: CDR1 MGHRA, CDR2 YSYEKL. The CDR3 runs to 15 residues. The CDR3 region has the DNA TGCGCCAGCAGCCTATCTAGCGGGACCCGATACGAGCAGTACTTC. It translates to CASSLSSGTRYEQYF.

This chain connects TRBV18 to TRBJ2-7; maybe TRBD1 (5 bases). Trimming took 0 bases from V and 3 from J, leaving 12 bases between them. Germline V gene data show CDR1 as KGHSH and CDR2 as LQKENI. This CDR3 comprises 15 residues. The CDR3: CASSPPAGYNYEQYF. CDR3 DNA: TGTGCCAGCTCACCACCGGCAGGGTACAACTACGAGCAGTACTTC. Full variable domain (missing parts from reference TRBV18 and TRBJ2-7): NAGVMQNPRHLVRRRGQEARLRCSPMKGHSHVYWYRQLPEEGLKFMVYLQKENIIDESGMPKERFSAEFPKEGPSILRIQQVVRGDSAAYFCASSPPAGYNYEQYFGPGTRLTVT.

V and J are TRBV5-1 and TRBJ2-5; perhaps TRBD2 as D (6 bases). This CDR3 is built from 18 residues. CDR1 is SGHRS and CDR2 is YFSETQ in the germline V gene. Trimming took off 4 bases at V and 4 bases at J, with 26 bases between the two ends. CDR3 in DNA: TGCGCCAGCAGCCAGACAACCTCGGGAGAAGCGGGCGGAGAGACCCAGTACTTC. Its translation: CASSQTTSGEAGGETQYF. Full variable domain (rest looked up from reference TRBV5-1 and TRBJ2-5): KAGVTQTPRYLIKTRGQQVTLSCSPISGHRSVSWYQQTPGQGLQFLFEYFSETQRNKGNFPGRFSGRQFSNSRSEMNVSTLELGDSALYLCASSQTTSGEAGGETQYFGPGTRLLVL.

The chain links TRBV5-1 to TRBJ2-5, with TRBD1 as a possible D gene (6 bases). The CDR3 runs 14 residues. The V end lost 4 bases, the J end lost 4 bases, and 14 bases lay between the germline ends. Looked up from germline, CDR1 is SGHRS and CDR2 is YFSETQ. CDR3 nucleotides: TGCGCCAGCAGCCCGATCGCAGGGGCAGAGACCCAGTACTTC. This translates into CASSPIAGAETQYF.

The chain couples TRBV18 to TRBJ1-1; D remains ambiguous. Germline V gives CDR1 KGHSH, CDR2 LQKENI. This CDR3 is built from 16 residues. V lost 3 bases and J lost 0, with 14 bases in between. The CDR3 reads CASSPRIERMNTEAFF. CDR3 nucleotides: TGTGCCAGCTCACCCCGAATTGAACGGATGAACACTGAAGCTTTCTTT.

J is TRBJ2-1 and V is TRBV6-1; 10 bases agree with TRBD2. With 6 bases clipped from V and 10 bases from J, the junction kept 12 bases outside the gene matches. Germline CDR1 is MNHNS and CDR2 is SASEGT. CDR3 length: 15 residues. In nucleotides, the CDR3 is TGTGCCAGCAGAGACGGACTAGCGGCATTTGGGGAGCAGTTCTTC. This encodes CASRDGLAAFGEQFF.